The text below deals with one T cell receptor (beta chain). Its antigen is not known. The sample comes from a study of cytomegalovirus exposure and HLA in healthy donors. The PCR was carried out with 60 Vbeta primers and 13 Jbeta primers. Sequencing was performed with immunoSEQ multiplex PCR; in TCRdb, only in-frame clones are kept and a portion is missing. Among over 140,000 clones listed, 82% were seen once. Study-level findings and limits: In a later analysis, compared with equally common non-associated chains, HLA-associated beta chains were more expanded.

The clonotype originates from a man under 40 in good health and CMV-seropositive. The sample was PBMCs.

CDR3 nucleotides: TGTGCCAGTGCAGGCCCCGGGACAGGGAAAAGGAGCTCCTACGAGCAGTACTTC. It specifies CASAGPGTGKRSSYEQYF. The chain joins TRBV19 to TRBJ2-7; 9 positions match TRBD1. Germline V lookup: CDR1 LNHDA, CDR2 SQIVND (reference sequence). With 8 bases clipped from V and 0 bases from J, the junction kept 17 bases outside the gene matches. This CDR3 contains 18 residues.